This T cell receptor (beta chain) was captured in a study of T cell responses to AZD1222 COVID-19 vaccine. Whole-study results and caveats: Reportedly, nearly half of unique spike TCRs recognized epitopes outside B.1.351/B.1.1.7 mutations. Clonal diversity was possibly underestimated; the donors were predominantly white British and more often female. Repertoire sampling occurred only after the peak T cell response.

TCRdb keeps only in-frame clones here, not all; method: immunoSEQ multiplex PCR. Of some 90,000 clones listed, roughly 84% are singletons. In this sample, this clone turned up once. Its antigen is not known. The TCR originated in an adult in good health. The sample consisted of peripheral blood, taken on day 0 of AZD1222 vaccination.

The CDR3 here is CASSLAVTAGVETQYF. The DNA of the CDR3 is TGTGCCAGCAGCTTAGCCGTGACAGCGGGAGTTGAGACCCAGTACTTC. The chain employs TRBV7-8 and TRBJ2-5; 8 bases map to TRBD2. Trimming at V came to 0 bases and at J to 5 bases, leaving 8 bases not matched to a gene. Germline V gene lookup returns CDR1 SGHVS and CDR2 FQNEAQ. This CDR3 contains 16 residues.